Following are 21 T cell receptor beta chains from one sample sequenced in a study of TIL therapy for anti-PD-1-resistant metastatic lung cancer. Time point noted: pre-treatment sample, taken before nivolumab and TIL therapy. This was the immunoSEQ v3 assay. Measured with immunoSEQ multiplex PCR; TCRdb has only the in-frame clones, and not every one. This table has 20,000 or so clones, under 90% appearing once. Material: blood, obtained at baseline. The receptors were gathered from a person between 30 and 80 years old with non-small cell lung cancer.

This chain links TRBV4-2 with TRBJ1-2; no clear D. This CDR3 has 15 residues. V was clipped by 5 bases and J by 8 bases, with 21 bases between them. The germline gives CDR1 LGHNA, CDR2 YNFKEQ. The CDR3: CASSGWGIGLGGYTF. CDR3 DNA sequence: TGTGCCAGCAGCGGGTGGGGAATAGGATTGGGGGGCTACACCTTC.

The chain is built from TRBV5-1 and TRBJ1-5; D is possibly TRBD1 (5 bases). The length of the CDR3 is 15 residues. The germline V and J ends were trimmed by 2 bases and 6 bases, with 15 bases remaining between them. Germline CDR1 is SGHRS and CDR2 is YFSETQ. CDR3 sequence reads: CASSFGPGGGQPQHF. In DNA form, the CDR3 reads TGCGCCAGCAGCTTTGGCCCCGGGGGAGGTCAGCCCCAGCATTTT. Combining the CDR3 with reference TRBV5-1 and TRBJ1-5 gives the whole variable domain KAGVTQTPRYLIKTRGQQVTLSCSPISGHRSVSWYQQTPGQGLQFLFEYFSETQRNKGNFPGRFSGRQFSNSRSEMNVSTLELGDSALYLCASSFGPGGGQPQHFGDGTRLSIL.

The table lists this clone with a count of one. The chain links TRBV7-9 to TRBJ2-1, with D perhaps assigned TRBD1 or TRBD2 (6 bases each). The CDR3 contains 16 residues. Trimming took off 0 bases at V and 3 bases at J, with 12 bases between the two ends. Germline-derived CDR1 and CDR2 are SEHNR and FQNEAQ (reference sequence). CDR3 DNA sequence: TGTGCCAGCAGCTTAGCCGGGGGCGCGTACTACAATGAGCAGTTCTTC. Translating it yields CASSLAGGAYYNEQFF. Together with reference TRBV7-9 and TRBJ2-1, the CDR3 gives the full variable domain: DTGVSQNPRHKITKRGQNVTFRCDPISEHNRLYWYRQTLGQGPEFLTYFQNEAQLEKSRLLSDRFSAERPKGSFSTLEIQRTEQGDSAMYLCASSLAGGAYYNEQFFGPGTRLTVL.

The chain employs TRBV7-6 and TRBJ2-7; a possible D gene is TRBD2 (5 bases). The germline V gene has CDR1 SGHVS and CDR2 FNYEAQ. V was cut by 6 bases and J by 6 bases, with 12 bases left in between. The CDR3 consists of 12 residues. The CDR3 region has the DNA TGTGCCAGCAGTCGGGTGGGAGTCGAGCAGTACTTC. This codes for CASSRVGVEQYF.

This clone was seen once. The chain employs TRBV7-9 and TRBJ2-1, with D maybe TRBD2 (5 bases). Per the germline V gene, CDR1 is SEHNR and CDR2 is FQNEAQ (reference sequence). V was shortened by 2 bases and J by 1 base, with 12 bases between the two germline ends. The CDR3 runs to 16 residues. The CDR3 loop is CASSLIEGNSYNEQFF. In nucleotides, the CDR3 is TGTGCCAGCAGCTTAATCGAGGGCAATTCCTACAATGAGCAGTTCTTC.

The V and J genes are TRBV28 and TRBJ1-2, with D perhaps TRBD1 (5 bases). The CDR3 covers 13 residues. Germline V gene lookup returns CDR1 MDHEN and CDR2 SYDVKM. The ends were cut back, 6 bases at V and 5 bases at J, with 13 bases in the middle. The CDR3 sequence is CASRGDSSYGYTF. The CDR3 nucleotides are TGTGCCAGCAGGGGGGACTCGTCGTATGGCTACACCTTC.

The chain combines TRBV10-3 with TRBJ1-4; 7 bases fit TRBD1. CDR1 and CDR2 (germline): ENHRY, SYGVKD. The CDR3 loop spans 14 amino acids. With V trimmed by 9 bases and J by 2 bases, 6 bases remained unmatched. The CDR3 DNA sequence: TGTGCCATAGCACAGGGGCAGACTAATGAAAAACTGTTTTTT. Protein: CAIAQGQTNEKLFF.

V gene TRBV5-4 combines with J gene TRBJ1-2; D is unclear. The CDR3 sequence is 13 residues long. The germline V gene has CDR1 SGHNT and CDR2 YYREEE (reference sequence). V shed 2 bases and J shed 7 bases, with 12 bases lying between them. The CDR3 DNA reads TGTGCCAGCAGCTTTGACCTGACGAGTGGCTACACCTTC. Protein product: CASSFDLTSGYTF.

This chain joins TRBV19 and TRBJ1-5; D remains unclear. The CDR3 is 15 amino acids. Deletions cut 0 bases from V and 5 bases from J, with 11 bases between. In germline, CDR1 is LNHDA, CDR2 SQIVND (reference sequence). In DNA form, the CDR3 reads TGTGCCAGTAGTATAGATGGCGGTCTATATCAGCCCCAGCATTTT. As protein: CASSIDGGLYQPQHF.

This rearrangement joins TRBV5-5 to TRBJ1-5, with TRBD1 matching over 7 bases. V shed 4 bases, J shed 4 bases, and the junction held 5 bases outside the gene matches. CDR1 and CDR2 from the germline V gene are SGHKS and YYEKEE (reference sequence). This CDR3 contains 14 residues. The CDR3 DNA reads TGTGCCAGCAGCGGCGGGACAGCTAATCAGCCCCAGCATTTT. It specifies CASSGGTANQPQHF.

The chain is built from TRBV5-1 and TRBJ1-2; 10 positions match TRBD1. Germline assignment: CDR1 SGHRS and CDR2 YFSETQ. This CDR3 spans 15 amino acids. V was clipped by 5 bases and J by 7 bases; unmatched bases: 11. The chain's CDR3 is CASSTTGTGAIGYTF. For the CDR3, the DNA is TGCGCCAGCAGTACAACCGGGACAGGGGCGATTGGCTACACCTTC.

This clone was found once. V usage is TRBV4-3 and J usage is TRBJ1-2, with D perhaps matching TRBD1 (5 bases). The CDR3 loop spans 13 amino acids. Germline loops: CDR1 LGHNA, CDR2 YSLEER. With 2 bases removed from V and 2 bases from J, the gap between germline ends came to 6 bases. The CDR3: CASSQNRNYGYTF. For the CDR3, the DNA is TGCGCCAGCAGCCAAAACAGGAACTATGGCTACACCTTC.

The chain employs TRBV7-9 and TRBJ1-2; 7 nucleotides line up with TRBD1. V was clipped by 5 bases and J by 4 bases; unmatched bases: 10. This CDR3 is 15 amino acids long. CDR1 is SEHNR, CDR2 FQNEAQ, per germline (reference sequence). Here the CDR3 DNA reads TGTGCCAGCAGCCCCCAGAGAGGGGGCGTCTATGGCTACACCTTC. As protein: CASSPQRGGVYGYTF.

The V gene is TRBV20-1, the J gene TRBJ1-1; D is uncertain. Trimming pared 1 base from V and 1 base from J, leaving 1 base between. CDR1 is DFQATT and CDR2 is SNEGSKA in the germline V gene (reference sequence). The CDR3 runs 11 residues. This CDR3 is CSARGNTEAFF. In nucleotides, the CDR3 is TGCAGTGCTAGAGGGAACACTGAAGCTTTCTTT.

This clone showed up just once. The CDR3 here is CAGPLGPETDTQYF. The DNA for the CDR3 is TGTGCCGGTCCTCTGGGCCCCGAGACAGATACGCAGTATTTT. This chain uses TRBV2 with TRBJ2-3; D is undetermined. The CDR3 length is 14 residues. The V gene's germline CDR1 is SNHLY and CDR2 FYNNEI. V was cut by 11 bases and J by 3 bases, with 18 bases left in between. Drawing the rest from reference TRBV2 and TRBJ2-3, the complete variable domain is EPEVTQTPSHQVTQMGQEVILRCVPISNHLYFYWYRQILGQKVEFLVSFYNNEISEKSEIFDDQFSVERPDGSNFTLKIRSTKLEDSAMYFCAGPLGPETDTQYFGPGTRLTVL.

The rearrangement links TRBV5-1 to TRBJ2-1; 8 bases match TRBD2. Germline V gene lookup returns CDR1 SGHRS and CDR2 YFSETQ. V dropped 1 base and J dropped 6; count of bases not matched to a gene: 12. The length of the CDR3 is 17 residues. CDR3 sequence reads: CASSLSPGTSIFNEQFF. The DNA for the CDR3 is TGCGCCAGCAGCTTGTCTCCCGGGACTAGTATCTTCAATGAGCAGTTCTTC.

J is TRBJ2-1 and V is TRBV19; D ambiguous. CDR1 is LNHDA and CDR2 is SQIVND in the germline V gene (reference sequence). This CDR3 has 11 residues. Trimming left V 10 bases short and J 7 bases short, with 11 bases between. CDR3 sequence (DNA): TGTGCCACCGGTCGCCCGAATGAGCAGTTCTTC. This encodes CATGRPNEQFF.

This chain uses TRBV7-2 with TRBJ2-7; D perhaps matches TRBD2 (5 bases). Trimming pared 1 base from V and 0 bases from J, leaving 10 bases between. Per germline, CDR1 SGHTA and CDR2 FQGNSA. The CDR3 covers 15 residues. The CDR3 reads CASSLGGSRSYEQYF. CDR3 DNA sequence: TGTGCCAGCAGCTTAGGTGGGAGCCGCTCCTACGAGCAGTACTTC. Drawing the rest from reference TRBV7-2 and TRBJ2-7, the complete variable domain is GAGVSQSPSNKVTEKGKDVELRCDPISGHTALYWYRQSLGQGLEFLIYFQGNSAPDKSGLPSDRFSAERTGGSVSTLTIQRTQQEDSAVYLCASSLGGSRSYEQYFGPGTRLTVT.

The chain carries TRBV10-3 and TRBJ2-3, with TRBD1 identical over 8 bases. The CDR3 has 16 residues. V dropped 3 bases and J dropped 4; count of bases not matched to a gene: 9. CDR1 is ENHRY, CDR2 SYGVKD, per germline. CDR3 residues: CAISETTGVNADTQYF. The CDR3 DNA is TGTGCCATCAGTGAAACGACAGGGGTCAACGCAGATACGCAGTATTTT.

Details on this clone: Other DNA sequences from this sample encode an identical CDR3 as well. The genes are TRBV12-5 and TRBJ2-3; D unresolved. This CDR3 is built from 12 residues. Germline V lookup: CDR1 LGHNT, CDR2 FRNRAP. Trimming stripped 1 base from V and 6 bases from J, with 5 bases between. CDR3 sequence (DNA): TGTGCTAGTGGTTTGGGCCCGGATACGCAGTATTTT. Protein sequence: CASGLGPDTQYF. Based on the CDR3 plus reference TRBV12-5 and TRBJ2-3, the full variable domain is DARVTQTPRHKVTEMGQEVTMRCQPILGHNTVFWYRQTMMQGLELLAYFRNRAPLDDSGMPKDRFSAEMPDATLATLKIQPSEPRDSAVYFCASGLGPDTQYFGPGTRLTVL.

The J gene is TRBJ1-2, the V gene TRBV30; 8 positions match TRBD1. The CDR3 spans 13 residues. Germline loops: CDR1 GTSNPN, CDR2 SVGIG (reference sequence). Germline trimming cut 2 bases from V and 4 bases from J; bases unmatched to any gene: 3. The CDR3 DNA follows: TGTGCCTGGAGTTCCGGGACAGGCTATGGCTACACCTTC. This gives the protein CAWSSGTGYGYTF.